Described below is a single T cell receptor beta chain sequence and its context. The antigen is not known. This entry comes from a study of cytomegalovirus exposure and HLA in healthy donors. Whole-study findings and limits: The authors assumed roughly uniform sequencing depth across donors for presence/absence analyses.

The CDR3 has 13 residues. Deletions cut 4 bases from V and 8 bases from J, with 17 bases between. Looked up from germline, CDR1 is SQVTM and CDR2 is ANQGSEA. This donor had no CMV serostatus on record. PCR involved 60 Vbeta and 13 Jbeta primers. Using immunoSEQ multiplex PCR, the repertoire was profiled, and TCRdb retains in-frame clones only, with some absent. The table lists approximately 150,000 clones, about 72% of them singletons. The TCR sequence derives from a human donor in good health. The sequencing sample was made of PBMCs. The chain uses TRBV29-1 and TRBJ1-2, with D uncertain. The CDR3 DNA is TGCAGCGTTGTGTTTGGGGAGGCGGAGGGCTACACCTTC. Translation: CSVVFGEAEGYTF.